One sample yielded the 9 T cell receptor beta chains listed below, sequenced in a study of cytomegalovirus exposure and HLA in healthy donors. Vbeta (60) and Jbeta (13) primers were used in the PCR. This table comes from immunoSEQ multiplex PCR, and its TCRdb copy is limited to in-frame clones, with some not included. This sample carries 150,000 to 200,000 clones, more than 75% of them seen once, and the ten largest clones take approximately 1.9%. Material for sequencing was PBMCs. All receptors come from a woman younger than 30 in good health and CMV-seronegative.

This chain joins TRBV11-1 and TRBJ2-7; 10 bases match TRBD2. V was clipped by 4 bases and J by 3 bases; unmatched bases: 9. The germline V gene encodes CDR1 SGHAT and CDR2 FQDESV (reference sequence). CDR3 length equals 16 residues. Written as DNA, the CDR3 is TGTGCCAGCAGCTCACGGCCGGGACTAGCGTTCTACGAGCAGTACTTC. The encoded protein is CASSSRPGLAFYEQYF.

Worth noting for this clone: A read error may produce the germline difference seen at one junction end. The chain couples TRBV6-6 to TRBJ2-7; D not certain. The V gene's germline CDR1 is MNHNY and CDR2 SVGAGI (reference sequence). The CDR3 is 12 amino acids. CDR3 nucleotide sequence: TGTGCCGGCAGTGGGCAAAACTACGAGCAGTACTTC. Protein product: CAGSGQNYEQYF.

The CDR3 loop is CASSIGMNTEAFF. The DNA for the CDR3 is TGTGCCAGTAGTATAGGTATGAACACTGAAGCTTTCTTT. V is TRBV19 and J is TRBJ1-1; D is unresolved. Germline values: CDR1 LNHDA, CDR2 SQIVND (reference sequence). Trimming removed 1 base from V and 0 bases from J, with 3 bases in between. The CDR3 covers 13 residues. The whole variable domain, filled in from reference TRBV19 and TRBJ1-1, reads DGGITQSPKYLFRKEGQNVTLSCEQNLNHDAMYWYRQDPGQGLRLIYYSQIVNDFQKGDIAEGYSVSREKKESFPLTVTSAQKNPTAFYLCASSIGMNTEAFFGQGTRLTVV.

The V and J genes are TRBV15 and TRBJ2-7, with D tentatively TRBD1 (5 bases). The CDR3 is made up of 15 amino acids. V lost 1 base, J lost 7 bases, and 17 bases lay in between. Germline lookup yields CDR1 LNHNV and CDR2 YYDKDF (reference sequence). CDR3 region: CATSRVLARAAEQYF. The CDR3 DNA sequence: TGTGCCACCAGCAGAGTGCTGGCCAGGGCGGCGGAGCAGTACTTC.

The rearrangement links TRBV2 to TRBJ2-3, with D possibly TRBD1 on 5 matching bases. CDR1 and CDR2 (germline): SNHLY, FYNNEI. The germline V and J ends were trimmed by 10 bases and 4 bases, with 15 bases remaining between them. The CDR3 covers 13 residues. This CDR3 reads CATRGSGSDTQYF. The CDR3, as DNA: TGTGCCACCCGTGGGTCAGGGTCAGATACGCAGTATTTT.

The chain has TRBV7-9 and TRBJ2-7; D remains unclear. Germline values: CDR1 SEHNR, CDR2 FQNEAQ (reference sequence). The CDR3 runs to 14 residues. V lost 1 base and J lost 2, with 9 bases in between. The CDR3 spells CASSLGLIPYEQYF. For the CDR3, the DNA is TGTGCCAGCAGCTTAGGACTTATTCCCTACGAGCAGTACTTC.

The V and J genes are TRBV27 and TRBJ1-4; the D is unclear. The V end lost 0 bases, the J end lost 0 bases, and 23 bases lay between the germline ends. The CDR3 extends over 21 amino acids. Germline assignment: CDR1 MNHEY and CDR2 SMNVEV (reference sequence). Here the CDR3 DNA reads TGTGCCAGCAGTTTATCCCCGCCGCGGATAGCAATTACTACAACTAATGAAAAACTGTTTTTT. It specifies CASSLSPPRIAITTTNEKLFF.

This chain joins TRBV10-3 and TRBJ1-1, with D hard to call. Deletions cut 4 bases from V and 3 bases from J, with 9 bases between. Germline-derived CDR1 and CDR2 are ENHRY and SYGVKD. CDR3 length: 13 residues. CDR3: CAISGAGDTEAFF. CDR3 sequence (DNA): TGTGCCATCAGTGGGGCGGGAGACACTGAAGCTTTCTTT.

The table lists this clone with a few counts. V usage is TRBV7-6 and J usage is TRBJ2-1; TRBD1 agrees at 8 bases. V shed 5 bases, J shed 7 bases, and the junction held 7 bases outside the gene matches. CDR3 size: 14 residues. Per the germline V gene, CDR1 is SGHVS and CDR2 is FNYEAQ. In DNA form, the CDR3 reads TGTGCCAGCAGCCTTTACAGGGGGTGGAATGAGCAGTTCTTC. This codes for CASSLYRGWNEQFF.